This T cell receptor beta chain was found in a study of TIL therapy for anti-PD-1-resistant metastatic lung cancer. This was the immunoSEQ v3 assay. TCRdb's copy holds only in-frame clones and misses some; the assay was immunoSEQ multiplex PCR. The sample has approximately 87,000 clones; 50% to 70% are singletons. This CDR3 contains 16 residues. Germline trimming cut 1 base from V and 5 bases from J; bases unmatched to any gene: 9. From germline, CDR1 is SGHVS and CDR2 FNYEAQ. The sample's time point: pre-treatment sample, taken before nivolumab and TIL therapy. Tumor tissue came from excised metastases, mostly pleural nodules or supraclavicular lymph nodes. Tumors were harvested before any PD-1/PD-L1 blockade. Findings and caveats of the study: Many TIL product clones were absent from baseline tumor, suggesting clonal contraction.

As for this clone: Its target is not known.

The TCR was taken from a person aged 30 to 80 with non-small cell lung cancer. Material: tumor tissue, obtained at baseline. The chain combines TRBV7-6 with TRBJ2-5, with 8 bases lining up with TRBD2. CDR3 coding DNA: TGTGCCAGCAGCTTAGAGGTAGCGGGGCGCTCGGAGACCCAGTACTTC. This gives the protein CASSLEVAGRSETQYF.